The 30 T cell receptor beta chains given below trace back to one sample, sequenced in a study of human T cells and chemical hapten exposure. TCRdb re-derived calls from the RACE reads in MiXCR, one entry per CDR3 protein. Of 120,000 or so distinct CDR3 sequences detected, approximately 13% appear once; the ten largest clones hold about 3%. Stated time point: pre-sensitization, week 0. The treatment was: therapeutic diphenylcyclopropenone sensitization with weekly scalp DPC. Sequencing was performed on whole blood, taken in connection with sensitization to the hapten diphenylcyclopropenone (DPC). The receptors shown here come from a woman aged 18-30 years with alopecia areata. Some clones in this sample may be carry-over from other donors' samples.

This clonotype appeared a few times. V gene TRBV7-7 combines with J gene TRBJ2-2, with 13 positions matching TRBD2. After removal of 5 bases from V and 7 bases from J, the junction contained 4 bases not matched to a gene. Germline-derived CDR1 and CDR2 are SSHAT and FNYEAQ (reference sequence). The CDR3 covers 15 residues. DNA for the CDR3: TGTGCCAGCAGCACTAGCGGGGGGGCCGGCGGGGAGCTGTTTTTT. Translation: CASSTSGGAGGELFF.

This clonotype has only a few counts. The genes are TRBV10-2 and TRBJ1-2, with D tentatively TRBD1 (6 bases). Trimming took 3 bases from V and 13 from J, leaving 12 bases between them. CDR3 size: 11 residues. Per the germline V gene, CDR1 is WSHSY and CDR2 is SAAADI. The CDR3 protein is CASSEGGKGTF. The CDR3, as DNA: TGCGCCAGCAGTGAAGGGGGAAAGGGCACCTTC.

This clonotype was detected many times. CDR3 nucleotides: TGTGCCAGCACCGCCGGAACAACACGGTACTTC. This gives the protein CASTAGTTRYF. V usage is TRBV28 and J usage is TRBJ2-7; no reliable D call. The CDR3 runs 11 residues. Germline CDR1 and CDR2: MDHEN and SYDVKM. Trimming cost V 7 bases and J 12 bases, with 16 bases left between them.

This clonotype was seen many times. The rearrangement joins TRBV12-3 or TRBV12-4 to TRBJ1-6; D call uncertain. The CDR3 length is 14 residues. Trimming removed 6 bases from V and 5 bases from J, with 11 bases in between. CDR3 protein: CASSRVGNNSPLHF. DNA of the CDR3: TGTGCCAGCAGCCGGGTGGGGAATAATTCACCCCTCCACTTT.

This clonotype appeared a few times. CDR3 in DNA: TGTGCCAGCCGCAGCCTATTAAACATTCAGTACTTC. Its translation is CASRSLLNIQYF. The chain carries TRBV28 and TRBJ2-4; D gene unclear. V shed 8 bases and J shed 6 bases, with 11 bases lying between them. Per the germline V gene, CDR1 is MDHEN and CDR2 is SYDVKM. This CDR3 is 12 amino acids long.

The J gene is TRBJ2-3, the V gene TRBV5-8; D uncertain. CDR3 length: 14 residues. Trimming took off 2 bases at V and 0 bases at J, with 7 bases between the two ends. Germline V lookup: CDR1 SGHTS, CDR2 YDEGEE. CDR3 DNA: TGTGCCAGCAGCTTTCAGGCTAGCACAGATACGCAGTATTTT. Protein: CASSFQASTDTQYF.

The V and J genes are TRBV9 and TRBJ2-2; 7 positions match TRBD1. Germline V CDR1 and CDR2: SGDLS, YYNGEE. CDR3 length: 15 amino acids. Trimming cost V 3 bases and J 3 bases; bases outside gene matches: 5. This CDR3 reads CASSASGQYTGELFF. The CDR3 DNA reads TGTGCCAGCAGCGCATCGGGACAGTACACCGGGGAGCTGTTTTTT.

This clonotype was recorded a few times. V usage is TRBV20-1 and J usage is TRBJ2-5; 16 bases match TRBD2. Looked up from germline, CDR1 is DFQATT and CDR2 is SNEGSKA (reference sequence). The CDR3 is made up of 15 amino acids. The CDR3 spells CTAGTSGGAMETQYF. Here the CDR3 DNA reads TGCACCGCTGGGACTAGCGGGGGGGCGATGGAGACCCAGTACTTC.

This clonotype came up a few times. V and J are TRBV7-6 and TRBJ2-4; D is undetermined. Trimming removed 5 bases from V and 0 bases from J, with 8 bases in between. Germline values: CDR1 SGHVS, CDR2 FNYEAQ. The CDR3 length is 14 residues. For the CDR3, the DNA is TGTGCCAGCAGCCCCGACCAAGCCAAAAACATTCAGTACTTC. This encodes CASSPDQAKNIQYF.

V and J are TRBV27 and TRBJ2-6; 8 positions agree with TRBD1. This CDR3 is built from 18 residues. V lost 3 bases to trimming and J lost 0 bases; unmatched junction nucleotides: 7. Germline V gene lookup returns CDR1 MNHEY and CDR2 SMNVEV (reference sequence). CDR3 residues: CASSLRQGTYSGANVLTF. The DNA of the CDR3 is TGTGCCAGCAGTTTGAGACAGGGGACCTACTCTGGGGCCAACGTCCTGACTTTC.

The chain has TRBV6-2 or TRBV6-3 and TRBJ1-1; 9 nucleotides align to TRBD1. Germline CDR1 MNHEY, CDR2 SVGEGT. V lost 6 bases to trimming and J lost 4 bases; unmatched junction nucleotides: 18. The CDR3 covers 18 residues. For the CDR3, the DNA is TGTGCCAGCAGAGACGTGATGGGACAGGGTGTCAATCCCACTGAAGCTTTCTTT. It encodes CASRDVMGQGVNPTEAFF.

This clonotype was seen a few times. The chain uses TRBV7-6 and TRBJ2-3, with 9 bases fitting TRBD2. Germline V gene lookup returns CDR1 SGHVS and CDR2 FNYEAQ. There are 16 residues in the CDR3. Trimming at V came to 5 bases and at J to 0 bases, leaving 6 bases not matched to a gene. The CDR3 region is CASSLGTSTSTDTQYF. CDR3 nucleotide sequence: TGTGCCAGCAGCCTTGGGACTAGCACCAGCACAGATACGCAGTATTTT.

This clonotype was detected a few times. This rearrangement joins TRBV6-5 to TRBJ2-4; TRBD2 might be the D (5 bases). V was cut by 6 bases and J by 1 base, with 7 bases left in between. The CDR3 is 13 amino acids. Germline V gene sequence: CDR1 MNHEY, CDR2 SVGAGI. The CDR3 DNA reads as TGTGCCAGCAGCCCGGGGGCCAAAAACATTCAGTACTTC. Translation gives CASSPGAKNIQYF.

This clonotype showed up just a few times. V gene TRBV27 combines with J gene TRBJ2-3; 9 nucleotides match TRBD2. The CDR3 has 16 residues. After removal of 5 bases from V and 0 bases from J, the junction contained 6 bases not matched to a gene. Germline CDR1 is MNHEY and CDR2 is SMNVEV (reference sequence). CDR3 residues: CASSPRLAGSTDTQYF. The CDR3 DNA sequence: TGTGCCAGCAGTCCCCGGCTAGCGGGGAGCACAGATACGCAGTATTTT.

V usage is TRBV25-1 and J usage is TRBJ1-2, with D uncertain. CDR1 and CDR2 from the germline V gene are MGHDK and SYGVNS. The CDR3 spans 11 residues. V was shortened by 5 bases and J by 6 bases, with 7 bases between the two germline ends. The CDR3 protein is CASSRENGYTF. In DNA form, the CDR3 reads TGTGCCAGCAGTAGAGAAAATGGCTACACCTTC.

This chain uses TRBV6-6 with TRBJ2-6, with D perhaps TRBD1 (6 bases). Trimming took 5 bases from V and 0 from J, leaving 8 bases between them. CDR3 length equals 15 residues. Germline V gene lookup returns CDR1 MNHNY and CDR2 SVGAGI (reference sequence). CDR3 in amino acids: CASSQGGSGANVLTF. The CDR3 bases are TGTGCCAGCAGTCAAGGGGGCTCTGGGGCCAACGTCCTGACTTTC.

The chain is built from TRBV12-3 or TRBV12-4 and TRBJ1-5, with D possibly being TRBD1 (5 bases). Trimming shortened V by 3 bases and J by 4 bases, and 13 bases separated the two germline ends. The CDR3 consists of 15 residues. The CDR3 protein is CASSLTGTVNQPQHF. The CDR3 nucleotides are TGTGCCAGCAGTTTGACGGGGACGGTTAATCAGCCCCAGCATTTT.

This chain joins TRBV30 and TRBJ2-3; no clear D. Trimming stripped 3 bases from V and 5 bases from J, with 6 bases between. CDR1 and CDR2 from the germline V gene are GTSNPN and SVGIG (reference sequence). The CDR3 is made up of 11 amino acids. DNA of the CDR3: TGTGCCTGGAGCATTCAAGATACGCAGTATTTT. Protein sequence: CAWSIQDTQYF. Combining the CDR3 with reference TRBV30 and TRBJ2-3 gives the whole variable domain SQTIHQWPATLVQPVGSPLSLECTVEGTSNPNLYWYRQAAGRGLQLLFYSVGIGQISSEVPQNLSASRPQDRQFILSSKKLLLSDSGFYLCAWSIQDTQYFGPGTRLTVL.

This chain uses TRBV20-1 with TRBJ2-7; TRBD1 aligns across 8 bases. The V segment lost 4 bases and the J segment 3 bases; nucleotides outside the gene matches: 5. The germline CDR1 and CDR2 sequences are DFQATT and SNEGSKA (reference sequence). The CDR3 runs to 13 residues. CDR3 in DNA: TGCAGTGCTAAATGGGACAGGTACTACGAGCAGTACTTC. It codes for CSAKWDRYYEQYF.

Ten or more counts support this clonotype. For the CDR3, the DNA is TGTGCCAGCAGAGGACTAGCGGGGGGGGAGGAGCAGTTCTTC. Protein: CASRGLAGGEEQFF. This rearrangement joins TRBV19 to TRBJ2-1; 15 bases are a match to TRBD2. The CDR3 length is 14 residues. Germline V gene sequence: CDR1 LNHDA, CDR2 SQIVND (reference sequence). J was trimmed by 10 bases and V by 9 bases; bases with no gene match: 7.

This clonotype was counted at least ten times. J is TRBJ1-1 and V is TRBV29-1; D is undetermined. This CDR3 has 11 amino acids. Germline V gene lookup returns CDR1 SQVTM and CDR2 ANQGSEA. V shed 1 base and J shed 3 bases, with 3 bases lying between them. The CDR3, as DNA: TGCAGCGTTGAAGCCTACACTGAAGCTTTCTTT. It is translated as CSVEAYTEAFF.

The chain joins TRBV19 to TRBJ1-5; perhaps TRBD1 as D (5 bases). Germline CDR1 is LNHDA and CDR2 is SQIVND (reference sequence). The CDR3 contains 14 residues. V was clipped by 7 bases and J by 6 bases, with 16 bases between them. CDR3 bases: TGTGCCAGTACAGTGGCTGGGGGGTTTCAGCCCCAGCATTTT. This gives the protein CASTVAGGFQPQHF. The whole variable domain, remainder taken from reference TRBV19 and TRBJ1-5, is DGGITQSPKYLFRKEGQNVTLSCEQNLNHDAMYWYRQDPGQGLRLIYYSQIVNDFQKGDIAEGYSVSREKKESFPLTVTSAQKNPTAFYLCASTVAGGFQPQHFGDGTRLSIL.

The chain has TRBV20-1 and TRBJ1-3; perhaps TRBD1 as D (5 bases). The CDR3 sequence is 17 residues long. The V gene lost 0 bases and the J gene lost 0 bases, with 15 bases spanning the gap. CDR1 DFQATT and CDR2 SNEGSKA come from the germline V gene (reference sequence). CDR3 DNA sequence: TGCAGTGCTAGAGAACCCTTGACAGTCCTCTCTGGAAACACCATATATTTT. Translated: CSAREPLTVLSGNTIYF.

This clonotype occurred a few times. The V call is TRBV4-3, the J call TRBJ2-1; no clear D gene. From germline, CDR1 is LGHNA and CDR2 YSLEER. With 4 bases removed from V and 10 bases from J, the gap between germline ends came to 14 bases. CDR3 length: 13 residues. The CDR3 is CASSPNIGREQFF. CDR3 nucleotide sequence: TGCGCCAGCAGCCCGAATATAGGCCGCGAGCAGTTCTTC.

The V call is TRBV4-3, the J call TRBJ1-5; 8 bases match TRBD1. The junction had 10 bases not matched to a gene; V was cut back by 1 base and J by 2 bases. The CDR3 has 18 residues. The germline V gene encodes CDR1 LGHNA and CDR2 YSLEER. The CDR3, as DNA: TGCGCCAGCAGCCAAGGAGCCTTCAGGGGGCGAGGCAATCAGCCCCAGCATTTT. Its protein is CASSQGAFRGRGNQPQHF.

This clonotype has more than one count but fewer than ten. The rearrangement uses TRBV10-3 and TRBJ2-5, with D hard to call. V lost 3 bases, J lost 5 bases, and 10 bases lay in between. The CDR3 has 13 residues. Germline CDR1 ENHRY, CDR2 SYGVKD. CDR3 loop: CAISERLEETQYF. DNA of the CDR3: TGTGCCATCAGTGAAAGGCTAGAGGAGACCCAGTACTTC.

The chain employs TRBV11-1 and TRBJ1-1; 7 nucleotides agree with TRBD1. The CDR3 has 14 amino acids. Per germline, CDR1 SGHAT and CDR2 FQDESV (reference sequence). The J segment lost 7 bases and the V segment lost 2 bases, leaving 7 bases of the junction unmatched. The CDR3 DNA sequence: TGTGCCAGCAGCTTATCAGGGGGACCTAATGAAGCTTTCTTT. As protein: CASSLSGGPNEAFF.

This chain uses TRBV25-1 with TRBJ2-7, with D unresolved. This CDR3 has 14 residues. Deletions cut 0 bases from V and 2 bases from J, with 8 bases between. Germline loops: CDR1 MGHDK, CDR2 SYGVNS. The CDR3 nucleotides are TGTGCCAGCAGTGAATATGGGCAGGCCTACGAGCAGTACTTC. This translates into CASSEYGQAYEQYF.

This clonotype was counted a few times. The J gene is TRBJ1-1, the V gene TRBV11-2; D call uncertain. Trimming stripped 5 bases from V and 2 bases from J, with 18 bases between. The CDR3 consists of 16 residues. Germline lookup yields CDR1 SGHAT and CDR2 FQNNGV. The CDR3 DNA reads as TGTGCCAGCAGCCGCCGTCTTACGGGTCTCAACACTGAAGCTTTCTTT. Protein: CASSRRLTGLNTEAFF.

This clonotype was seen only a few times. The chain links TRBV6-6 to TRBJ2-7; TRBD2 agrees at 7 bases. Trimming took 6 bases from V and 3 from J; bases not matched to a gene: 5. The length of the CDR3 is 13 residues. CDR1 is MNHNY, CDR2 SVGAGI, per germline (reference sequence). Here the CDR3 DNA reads TGTGCCAGCAGCAGAAGGGAGGGCTACGAGCAGTACTTC. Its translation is CASSRREGYEQYF.